The 3 T cell receptor beta chains below were found in one sample sequenced in a study of T cell responses to AZD1222 COVID-19 vaccine. The data were produced by immunoSEQ multiplex PCR, yet TCRdb's version contains in-frame clones alone and is incomplete. The top ten hold 3.5% to 5% of the sample, which has approximately 110,000 clones, roughly 90% seen once. This specimen consisted of peripheral blood, obtained on day 0 of AZD1222 vaccination. The receptors originated from an adult in good health.

This chain joins TRBV12-3 or TRBV12-4 and TRBJ2-1; perhaps TRBD1 as D (6 bases). This CDR3 comprises 13 residues. The germline V and J ends were trimmed by 1 base and 6 bases, with 7 bases remaining between them. The CDR3 nucleotides are TGTGCCAGCAGTTTAGACAGGGCCAATGAGCAGTTCTTC. Translation gives CASSLDRANEQFF.

This rearrangement joins TRBV6-2 or TRBV6-3 to TRBJ2-1; D remains ambiguous. Trimming removed 2 bases at V and 0 bases at J, with 14 bases between. This CDR3 has 17 residues. In germline, CDR1 is MNHEY, CDR2 SVGEGT. The CDR3 bases are TGTGCCAGCAGTTACGCCGTTCTTGCTAGCTCCTACAATGAGCAGTTCTTC. It encodes CASSYAVLASSYNEQFF.

CDR3 sequence reads: CASSPTRGTSNQPQHF. The CDR3 region has the DNA TGTGCCAGTAGTCCAACCAGGGGGACTAGCAATCAGCCCCAGCATTTT. This chain connects TRBV19 to TRBJ1-5; TRBD1 aligns across 7 bases. This CDR3 comprises 16 residues. V shed 5 bases and J 0 bases; nucleotides not matched to a gene: 7. Germline CDR1 and CDR2: LNHDA and SQIVND (reference sequence).